This TCR beta chain was sequenced for a study of shared clonotypes between healthy human individuals. Notes on the study in general: A few donors had 4% to 5% of their naive CD4 clonotypes in common.

Sequencing used immunoSEQ multiplex PCR; TCRdb keeps in-frame clones, though not all of them. In the table there are 400,000 to 600,000 clones, approximately 94% of which are singletons. On this clone itself: The antigen is undetermined.

Germline lookup yields CDR1 MDHEN and CDR2 SYDVKM. The V end lost 4 bases, the J end lost 7 bases, and 14 bases lay between the germline ends. This CDR3 contains 13 residues. V gene TRBV28 combines with J gene TRBJ2-7; unclear D gene. The TCR sequence derives from a woman in her 30s in good health. The sequenced sample was naive CD4+ T cells sorted from blood. The subset was: CD45RA+ positively selected. The CDR3, as DNA: TGTGCCAGCAGTTCGTCTCCCCCGTGGGAGCAGTACTTC. Protein sequence: CASSSSPPWEQYF. The variable domain in full, completed from reference TRBV28 and TRBJ2-7, reads DVKVTQSSRYLVKRTGEKVFLECVQDMDHENMFWYRQDPGLGLRLIYFSYDVKMKEKGDIPEGYSVSREKKERFSLILESASTNQTSMYLCASSSSPPWEQYFGPGTRLTVT.